The 18 T cell receptor beta chains given below trace back to one sample, sequenced in a study of cytomegalovirus exposure and HLA in healthy donors. The PCR contained 60 Vbeta and 13 Jbeta primers. Produced via immunoSEQ multiplex PCR; TCRdb's table is partial and in-frame only. The sample includes some 120,000 clones, 75% of them seen just once. The sample was PBMCs. The receptors stem from a woman aged 40 to 50 in good health and CMV-seropositive.

The rearrangement links TRBV27 to TRBJ2-7, with 7 bases fitting TRBD1. The CDR3 totals 15 residues. V trimming: 3 bases; J trimming: 0 bases; junction bases outside the gene matches: 5. Looked up from germline, CDR1 is MNHEY and CDR2 is SMNVEV (reference sequence). Written as DNA, the CDR3 is TGTGCCAGCAGTTTCAGGGGGACCAGCTCCTACGAGCAGTACTTC. Translated: CASSFRGTSSYEQYF.

This clone was found a few times. The V and J genes are TRBV4-1 and TRBJ1-1; 7 nucleotides align to TRBD1. Germline trimming cut 3 bases from V and 0 bases from J; bases unmatched to any gene: 7. There are 16 residues in the CDR3. From germline, CDR1 is MGHRA and CDR2 YSYEKL. The CDR3: CASSHVRDSMNTEAFF. The CDR3 DNA reads TGCGCCAGCAGCCACGTCCGGGACAGCATGAACACTGAAGCTTTCTTT.

This clone has just a few counts. J is TRBJ2-3 and V is TRBV6-5; 8 bases line up with TRBD1. V lost 2 bases to trimming and J lost 1 base; unmatched junction nucleotides: 5. This CDR3 comprises 16 residues. Looked up from germline, CDR1 is MNHEY and CDR2 is SVGAGI. CDR3 sequence: CASSYGVTGGTDTQYF. CDR3 nucleotide sequence: TGTGCCAGCAGTTACGGGGTGACAGGGGGCACAGATACGCAGTATTTT.

This chain joins TRBV7-6 and TRBJ2-2; D is perhaps TRBD1 (6 bases). This CDR3 comprises 17 residues. Trimming removed 2 bases at V and 2 bases at J, with 15 bases between. Germline CDR1 SGHVS, CDR2 FNYEAQ. The CDR3 loop reads CASSLISGHSNTGELFF. The CDR3 DNA sequence: TGTGCCAGCAGCTTAATCTCGGGACATTCAAACACCGGGGAGCTGTTTTTT.

This clone was counted a single time. The CDR3 here is CASSASGSWGETQYF. The CDR3 nucleotides are TGTGCCAGCAGCGCGAGCGGGAGTTGGGGAGAGACCCAGTACTTC. The V call is TRBV7-2, the J call TRBJ2-5, with 8 bases that match TRBD2. V lost 5 bases to trimming and J lost 4 bases; unmatched junction nucleotides: 9. The CDR3 is 15 amino acids. Germline CDR1 and CDR2: SGHTA and FQGNSA.

This clone was seen once. V usage is TRBV9 and J usage is TRBJ1-3; no reliable D call. The V gene's germline CDR1 is SGDLS and CDR2 YYNGEE. Trimming took off 5 bases at V and 7 bases at J, with 7 bases between the two ends. This CDR3 spans 11 amino acids. The CDR3 DNA reads TGTGCCAGCAGTTCGGGGAACACCATATATTTT. The encoded protein is CASSSGNTIYF. The full variable domain, with the rest looked up from reference TRBV9 and TRBJ1-3, is DSGVTQTPKHLITATGQRVTLRCSPRSGDLSVYWYQQSLDQGLQFLIQYYNGEERAKGNILERFSAQQFPDLHSELNLSSLELGDSALYFCASSSGNTIYFGEGSWLTVV.

The chain combines TRBV19 with TRBJ1-2, with TRBD1 identical over 7 bases. This CDR3 contains 14 residues. Germline V gene sequence: CDR1 LNHDA, CDR2 SQIVND (reference sequence). The trim removed 2 bases at V and 4 bases at J, leaving 4 bases unmatched. The CDR3 reads CASSIRDRIYGYTF. The CDR3 DNA reads TGTGCCAGTAGTATAAGGGACAGAATCTATGGCTACACCTTC. The whole variable domain, remainder taken from reference TRBV19 and TRBJ1-2, is DGGITQSPKYLFRKEGQNVTLSCEQNLNHDAMYWYRQDPGQGLRLIYYSQIVNDFQKGDIAEGYSVSREKKESFPLTVTSAQKNPTAFYLCASSIRDRIYGYTFGSGTRLTVV.

The rearrangement links TRBV28 to TRBJ2-1, with 7 bases identical to TRBD2. Germline CDR1 is MDHEN and CDR2 is SYDVKM. CDR3 length equals 14 residues. Losses at the gene ends were 4 bases for V and 10 bases for J; bases not matched to a gene: 10. CDR3 bases: TGTGCCAGCAGTTCGGGGGGAGTCCCAGTGGAGCAGTTCTTC. As protein: CASSSGGVPVEQFF.

This clone came up a few times. The rearrangement joins TRBV5-1 to TRBJ1-1; D might be TRBD1 (6 bases). The V end lost 4 bases, the J end lost 4 bases, and 14 bases lay between the germline ends. CDR1 and CDR2 from the germline V gene are SGHRS and YFSETQ. This CDR3 has 14 amino acids. This chain's CDR3 is CASSQRGISTEAFF. CDR3 DNA: TGCGCCAGCAGCCAAAGGGGGATTTCCACTGAAGCTTTCTTT.

The V gene is TRBV10-3, the J gene TRBJ2-4, with 8 bases identical to TRBD1. CDR1 and CDR2 (germline): ENHRY, SYGVKD. This CDR3 region has 24 residues. V lost 0 bases to trimming and J lost 1 base; unmatched junction nucleotides: 26. This CDR3 is CAISESPPLTLQGDIEGAKNIQYF. CDR3 coding DNA: TGTGCCATCAGTGAGTCGCCACCCTTGACGCTACAGGGGGATATTGAGGGTGCCAAAAACATTCAGTACTTC.

This clone was found once. The V call is TRBV6-5, the J call TRBJ1-2; 9 nucleotides agree with TRBD1. V was pared by 5 bases and J by 7 bases, with 8 bases of the junction left unmatched. The CDR3 extends over 14 amino acids. CDR1 and CDR2 from the germline V gene are MNHEY and SVGAGI. The chain's CDR3 is CASSPPGQGGGYTF. As DNA, the CDR3 is TGTGCCAGCAGTCCGCCGGGACAGGGCGGTGGCTACACCTTC.

Details on this clone: The junction departs from germline at one end; a sequencing error may be responsible. The chain uses TRBV7-3 and TRBJ2-1; 9 bases line up with TRBD1. This CDR3 spans 15 amino acids. Germline values: CDR1 SGHTA, CDR2 FQGTGA. The CDR3 nucleotides read TGTGCCAGCAGCCTAACCCCGGGACAGGGCAATGAGCAGTTCTTC. It translates to CASSLTPGQGNEQFF.

CDR3 in amino acids: CASRDLPGTRTDTQYF. The CDR3 nucleotides are TGTGCCAGTAGGGATTTACCGGGAACGAGGACAGATACGCAGTATTTT. V and J are TRBV19 and TRBJ2-3; possibly TRBD2 for D (5 bases). Germline V gene lookup returns CDR1 LNHDA and CDR2 SQIVND (reference sequence). The V end was cut by 6 bases, the J end by 3 bases, with 19 bases between. The CDR3 has 16 amino acids.

The chain carries TRBV5-1 and TRBJ2-2; 9 bases line up with TRBD2. Germline V gene data show CDR1 as SGHRS and CDR2 as YFSETQ. CDR3 length equals 15 residues. V lost 7 bases and J lost 1; bases outside the gene matches: 5. CDR3 sequence: CASAPSGVNTGELFF. The CDR3 nucleotides read TGCGCCAGCGCCCCTAGCGGGGTGAACACCGGGGAGCTGTTTTTT. Supplemented by reference TRBV5-1 and TRBJ2-2, the full variable domain reads KAGVTQTPRYLIKTRGQQVTLSCSPISGHRSVSWYQQTPGQGLQFLFEYFSETQRNKGNFPGRFSGRQFSNSRSEMNVSTLELGDSALYLCASAPSGVNTGELFFGEGSRLTVL.

The genes are TRBV9 and TRBJ2-5, with 9 bases aligning to TRBD1. This CDR3 is built from 14 residues. The J segment lost 3 bases and the V segment lost 4 bases, leaving 4 bases of the junction unmatched. Germline V gene sequence: CDR1 SGDLS, CDR2 YYNGEE. CDR3 sequence: CASSPRTGEETQYF. DNA of the CDR3: TGTGCCAGCAGCCCCCGGACAGGGGAAGAGACCCAGTACTTC.

The chain couples TRBV27 to TRBJ2-7; D not certain. Between the trimmed V and J ends, which lost 5 bases and 5 bases, there was a span of 13 bases. This CDR3 is built from 13 residues. From germline, CDR1 is MNHEY and CDR2 SMNVEV (reference sequence). CDR3: CASSTLRVDEQYF. The CDR3, as DNA: TGTGCCAGCAGTACCCTACGGGTGGACGAGCAGTACTTC.

V and J are TRBV18 and TRBJ1-4; D is unclear. Trimming stripped 4 bases from V and 8 bases from J, with 14 bases between. The CDR3 contains 14 residues. Germline V gene lookup returns CDR1 KGHSH and CDR2 LQKENI. For the CDR3, the DNA is TGTGCCAGCTCACTCTCCGAGGGTGCGGAAAAACTGTTTTTT. It yields the protein CASSLSEGAEKLFF.

The rearrangement joins TRBV7-9 to TRBJ2-5, with 8 bases identical to TRBD2. V gave up 5 bases and J gave up 2 bases; unmatched junction bases: 7. This CDR3 contains 15 residues. Per the germline V gene, CDR1 is SEHNR and CDR2 is FQNEAQ (reference sequence). Here the CDR3 reads CASSRGGGPQETQYF. CDR3 DNA sequence: TGTGCCAGCAGCCGGGGGGGAGGCCCACAAGAGACCCAGTACTTC.